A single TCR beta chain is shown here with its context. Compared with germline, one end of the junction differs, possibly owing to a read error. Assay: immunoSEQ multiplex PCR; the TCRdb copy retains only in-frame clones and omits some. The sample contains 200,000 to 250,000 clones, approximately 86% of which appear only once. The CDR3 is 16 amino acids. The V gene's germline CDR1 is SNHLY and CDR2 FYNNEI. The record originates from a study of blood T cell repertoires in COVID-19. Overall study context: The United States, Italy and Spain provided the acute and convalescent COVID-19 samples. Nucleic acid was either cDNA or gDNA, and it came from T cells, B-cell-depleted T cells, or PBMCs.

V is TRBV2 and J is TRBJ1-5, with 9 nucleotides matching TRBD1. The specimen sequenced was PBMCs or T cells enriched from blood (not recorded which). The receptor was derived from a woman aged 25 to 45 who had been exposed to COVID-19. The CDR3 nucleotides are TGTGCCAGCAGGGAAGGATCAACAGGGGGCTTTCAGCCCCAGCATTTT. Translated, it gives CASREGSTGGFQPQHF.